One sample yielded the 26 T cell receptor beta chains listed below, sequenced in a study of CD8 T cells in ankylosing spondylitis. TCRdb passed the 5' RACE reads through MiXCR, listing each CDR3 protein once. This table holds some 250,000 distinct CDR3 sequences, about 24% found once. The material sequenced was blood, either unsorted or a sorted T cell fraction (not recorded which). The receptor set was obtained from a male donor with ankylosing spondylitis or in good health (not recorded which).

The rearrangement joins TRBV20-1 to TRBJ2-3; D may be TRBD1 or TRBD2 (6 bases each). This CDR3 region has 13 residues. The germline V gene encodes CDR1 DFQATT and CDR2 SNEGSKA (reference sequence). Trimming took off 6 bases at V and 5 bases at J, with 15 bases between the two ends. The chain's CDR3 is CSAPEGVKDTQYF. The CDR3 coding sequence is TGCAGTGCCCCGGAGGGGGTTAAAGATACGCAGTATTTT.

The rearrangement uses TRBV6-1 and TRBJ2-7; D may be TRBD1 (6 bases). Germline CDR1 MNHNS, CDR2 SASEGT. The CDR3 sequence is 15 residues long. Trimming cost V 2 bases and J 2 bases, with 13 bases left between them. The CDR3 sequence: CASSETLTGPYEQYF. The CDR3, as DNA: TGTGCCAGCAGTGAAACTTTGACAGGCCCCTACGAGCAGTACTTC.

This rearrangement joins TRBV20-1 to TRBJ2-7, with 8 bases identical to TRBD2. Germline V gene sequence: CDR1 DFQATT, CDR2 SNEGSKA (reference sequence). The J segment lost 6 bases and the V segment lost 3 bases, leaving 4 bases of the junction unmatched. CDR3 length: 12 residues. The CDR3 sequence: CSASAGGTEQYF. The CDR3 region has the DNA TGCAGTGCTAGCGCGGGGGGAACCGAGCAGTACTTC.

This clonotype appeared many times. The rearrangement links TRBV20-1 to TRBJ1-2, with 9 bases identical to TRBD1. V dropped 0 bases and J dropped 0; count of bases not matched to a gene: 2. The CDR3 consists of 15 residues. CDR1 is DFQATT and CDR2 is SNEGSKA in the germline V gene (reference sequence). Here the CDR3 reads CSARETGGPNYGYTF. The CDR3 nucleotides read TGCAGTGCTAGAGAGACAGGGGGACCTAACTATGGCTACACCTTC.

The table lists this clonotype with many counts. The rearrangement uses TRBV11-2 and TRBJ2-5; D ambiguous. V shed 0 bases and J shed 7 bases, with 6 bases lying between them. The CDR3 spans 12 residues. Germline CDR1 is SGHAT and CDR2 is FQNNGV. DNA of the CDR3: TGTGCCAGCAGCTTAGAAATTGGGACCCAGTACTTC. Protein sequence: CASSLEIGTQYF.

This clonotype was observed many times. The chain couples TRBV29-1 to TRBJ1-5; 8 nucleotides align to TRBD1. CDR3 length equals 17 residues. Germline loops: CDR1 SQVTM, CDR2 ANQGSEA. The junction had 12 bases not matched to a gene; V was cut back by 5 bases and J by 0 bases. As DNA, the CDR3 is TGCAGCGTTATTTGGAGGACAGGGACCGGTAGCAATCAGCCCCAGCATTTT. This codes for CSVIWRTGTGSNQPQHF.

This chain joins TRBV2 and TRBJ2-7, with 8 bases identical to TRBD2. Per the germline V gene, CDR1 is SNHLY and CDR2 is FYNNEI. This CDR3 is built from 13 residues. J was trimmed by 4 bases and V by 7 bases; bases with no gene match: 6. The CDR3 sequence: CASIAGGRYEQYF. In nucleotides, the CDR3 is TGTGCCAGCATTGCGGGGGGCAGGTACGAGCAGTACTTC.

The genes are TRBV29-1 and TRBJ2-7; no firm D call. There are 12 residues in the CDR3. V was trimmed by 5 bases and J by 4 bases, leaving 12 bases between them. The germline V gene has CDR1 SQVTM and CDR2 ANQGSEA. The CDR3 loop reads CSVTVSWYEQYF. CDR3 DNA sequence: TGCAGCGTTACGGTCAGTTGGTACGAGCAGTACTTC.

The rearrangement joins TRBV20-1 to TRBJ2-1; 11 nucleotides agree with TRBD2. The CDR3 length is 15 residues. Trimming at V came to 5 bases and at J to 7 bases, leaving 10 bases not matched to a gene. The germline V gene has CDR1 DFQATT and CDR2 SNEGSKA (reference sequence). The CDR3 region is CSAATSGEGPNEQFF. The CDR3 region has the DNA TGCAGTGCTGCGACTAGCGGGGAGGGGCCAAATGAGCAGTTCTTC.

This chain uses TRBV18 with TRBJ2-1; D is undetermined. Germline assignment: CDR1 KGHSH and CDR2 LQKENI. V was shortened by 2 bases and J by 8 bases, with 7 bases between the two germline ends. The CDR3 contains 12 residues. This CDR3 is CASSPGDHEQFF. CDR3 nucleotide sequence: TGTGCCAGCTCACCAGGCGACCATGAGCAGTTCTTC.

The chain employs TRBV20-1 and TRBJ2-7, with D perhaps matching TRBD2 (6 bases). V was pared by 1 base and J by 2 bases, with 18 bases between. The length of the CDR3 is 16 residues. Germline CDR1 and CDR2: DFQATT and SNEGSKA (reference sequence). CDR3 region: CSARVWNGGTTYEQYF. As DNA, the CDR3 is TGCAGTGCTAGAGTCTGGAACGGGGGAACGACCTACGAGCAGTACTTC.

This clonotype was detected a few times. This chain uses TRBV20-1 with TRBJ2-3, with D perhaps TRBD1 (6 bases). V shed 2 bases and J shed 0 bases, with 18 bases lying between them. CDR1 and CDR2 from the germline V gene are DFQATT and SNEGSKA (reference sequence). This CDR3 is 17 amino acids long. This chain's CDR3 is CSARPSQGPTSTDTQYF. The CDR3, as DNA: TGCAGTGCTAGACCCTCACAGGGTCCGACTAGCACAGATACGCAGTATTTT.

A few counts support this clonotype. This sequence joins TRBV12-3 or TRBV12-4 and TRBJ2-1, with 7 bases fitting TRBD2. The CDR3 is made up of 16 amino acids. Germline trimming cut 6 bases from V and 8 bases from J; bases unmatched to any gene: 16. CDR3: CASSPLKGRGGDEQFF. The CDR3 nucleotides read TGTGCCAGCAGCCCCTTAAAGGGGAGGGGAGGCGATGAGCAGTTCTTC.

The chain carries TRBV20-1 and TRBJ2-3; 8 nucleotides match TRBD2. After removal of 5 bases from V and 1 base from J, the junction contained 8 bases not matched to a gene. CDR3 length: 15 residues. Germline CDR1 is DFQATT and CDR2 is SNEGSKA (reference sequence). The CDR3 sequence is CSAPLGAGGTDTQYF. CDR3 nucleotide sequence: TGCAGTGCTCCTCTCGGAGCGGGGGGCACAGATACGCAGTATTTT.

The rearrangement joins TRBV6-5 to TRBJ2-5, with 8 bases that match TRBD1. Germline lookup yields CDR1 MNHEY and CDR2 SVGAGI. CDR3 length equals 16 residues. Trimming cost V 2 bases and J 6 bases; bases outside gene matches: 11. CDR3 coding DNA: TGTGCCAGCAGTTACATGGGAATAGACAGGGGAAAGACCCAGTACTTC. Amino acid sequence: CASSYMGIDRGKTQYF.

This sequence joins TRBV12-3 or TRBV12-4 and TRBJ2-7; TRBD1 matches at 9 bases. This CDR3 is 15 amino acids long. J lost 1 base, V lost 5 bases, and 6 bases had no gene match. CDR3 sequence reads: CASSRKGQGSYEQYF. CDR3 DNA sequence: TGTGCCAGCAGTCGGAAGGGACAGGGATCCTACGAGCAGTACTTC.

This chain uses TRBV20-1 with TRBJ1-2; D is unresolved. This CDR3 region has 12 residues. Germline V CDR1 and CDR2: DFQATT, SNEGSKA (reference sequence). V shed 4 bases and J shed 4 bases, with 10 bases lying between them. This CDR3 is CSAIVGGYGYTF. The CDR3 DNA follows: TGCAGTGCTATCGTGGGTGGCTATGGCTACACCTTC.

This clonotype was counted ten times or more. The gene calls are TRBV5-1 and TRBJ2-7; maybe TRBD2 (5 bases). V shed 4 bases and J shed 2 bases, with 16 bases lying between them. The CDR3 contains 15 residues. Germline V gene lookup returns CDR1 SGHRS and CDR2 YFSETQ. In DNA form, the CDR3 reads TGCGCCAGCAGCCCTGTCGCGGGTGGCACCTACGAGCAGTACTTC. Protein: CASSPVAGGTYEQYF.

This clonotype was picked up many times. A read error may produce the germline difference seen at one junction end. This chain joins TRBV20-1 and TRBJ2-7; D may match TRBD1 or TRBD2 (5 bases each). The CDR3 spans 12 residues. CDR1 DFQATT and CDR2 SNEGSKA come from the germline V gene (reference sequence). CDR3 amino acids: CSASPGPYEQHF. CDR3 in DNA: TGCAGTGCTAGCCCGGGACCTTACGAGCAGCACTTC.

Concerning this clonotype: The junction shows a germline mismatch at one end, possibly a read error. The chain recombines TRBV29-1 with TRBJ2-2; 9 nucleotides align to TRBD1. Per germline, CDR1 SQVTM and CDR2 ANQGSEA. CDR3 length: 13 amino acids. CDR3 sequence reads: CSVFRDREGELFF. The CDR3 DNA is TGCAGCGTATTCCGGGACAGGGAGGGGGAACTGTTTTTT.

This clonotype has ten or more counts. The rearrangement joins TRBV5-1 to TRBJ1-1; D is possibly TRBD1 (6 bases). V was shortened by 3 bases and J by 6 bases, with 18 bases between the two germline ends. CDR3 length: 15 amino acids. Germline V gene sequence: CDR1 SGHRS, CDR2 YFSETQ. This CDR3 is CASSWVGAPVAEAFF. CDR3 bases: TGCGCCAGCAGCTGGGTGGGGGCCCCGGTGGCTGAAGCTTTCTTT.

V usage is TRBV2 and J usage is TRBJ1-2; no firm D call. Per the germline V gene, CDR1 is SNHLY and CDR2 is FYNNEI. The CDR3 is 13 amino acids. The V end lost 3 bases, the J end lost 7 bases, and 12 bases lay between the germline ends. CDR3 protein: CASSDGESFGYTF. As DNA, the CDR3 is TGTGCCAGCAGTGACGGGGAGTCGTTTGGCTACACCTTC. The full variable domain, rest sourced from reference TRBV2 and TRBJ1-2, is EPEVTQTPSHQVTQMGQEVILRCVPISNHLYFYWYRQILGQKVEFLVSFYNNEISEKSEIFDDQFSVERPDGSNFTLKIRSTKLEDSAMYFCASSDGESFGYTFGSGTRLTVV.

In its sample, this clonotype was seen many times. The chain carries TRBV5-1 and TRBJ2-5; D may be TRBD1 (5 bases). Germline-derived CDR1 and CDR2 are SGHRS and YFSETQ. V dropped 2 bases and J dropped 1 base, with 12 bases sitting between them. This CDR3 is 15 amino acids long. Here the CDR3 reads CASSFGRGSQETQYF. The CDR3 coding sequence is TGCGCCAGCAGCTTCGGTAGGGGATCCCAAGAGACCCAGTACTTC. The full variable domain, rest sourced from reference TRBV5-1 and TRBJ2-5, is KAGVTQTPRYLIKTRGQQVTLSCSPISGHRSVSWYQQTPGQGLQFLFEYFSETQRNKGNFPGRFSGRQFSNSRSEMNVSTLELGDSALYLCASSFGRGSQETQYFGPGTRLLVL.

A few counts support this clonotype. The chain has TRBV20-1 and TRBJ2-7, with 11 bases fitting TRBD2. This CDR3 has 16 amino acids. Germline values: CDR1 DFQATT, CDR2 SNEGSKA (reference sequence). Trimming took 0 bases from V and 6 from J; bases not matched to a gene: 10. CDR3: CSARDLSGGAWSEQYF. DNA of the CDR3: TGCAGTGCTAGAGACCTTAGCGGGGGGGCCTGGTCCGAGCAGTACTTC.

This clonotype was observed at least ten times. The chain links TRBV3-1 to TRBJ2-1; possibly TRBD2 for D (5 bases). The length of the CDR3 is 13 residues. The V gene's germline CDR1 is LGHDT and CDR2 YNNKEL (reference sequence). Trimming took off 7 bases at V and 2 bases at J, with 9 bases between the two ends. The CDR3 DNA follows: TGTGCCAGCACAGGAGGACCCTACAATGAGCAGTTCTTC. As protein: CASTGGPYNEQFF.

The rearrangement links TRBV19 to TRBJ2-3, with TRBD1 matching 8 bases. V dropped 7 bases and J dropped 6; count of bases not matched to a gene: 9. CDR1 LNHDA and CDR2 SQIVND come from the germline V gene (reference sequence). The CDR3 sequence is 14 residues long. DNA for the CDR3: TGTGCCAGTAACGACCCCGGGACAGGTGATACGCAGTATTTT. Translation: CASNDPGTGDTQYF.